This TCR beta chain comes out of a study of technical replicates of blood from a handful of donors. The CDR3 is made up of 13 amino acids. V trimming: 10 bases; J trimming: 3 bases; junction bases outside the gene matches: 6. Germline V gene sequence: CDR1 MNHEY, CDR2 SVGAGI. Clones were read by immunoSEQ multiplex PCR, and TCRdb kept only the in-frame ones, dropping some. The table has 60,000 to 85,000 clones, around 97% seen once. This chain joins TRBV6-5 and TRBJ1-3, with 7 positions matching TRBD1. This TCR was sampled from a human donor in good health. The sequencing input was T cells isolated from PBMCs. CDR3 bases: TGTGCCACCAGACAGGGAAGTGGAAACACCATATATTTT. Amino acids: CATRQGSGNTIYF.